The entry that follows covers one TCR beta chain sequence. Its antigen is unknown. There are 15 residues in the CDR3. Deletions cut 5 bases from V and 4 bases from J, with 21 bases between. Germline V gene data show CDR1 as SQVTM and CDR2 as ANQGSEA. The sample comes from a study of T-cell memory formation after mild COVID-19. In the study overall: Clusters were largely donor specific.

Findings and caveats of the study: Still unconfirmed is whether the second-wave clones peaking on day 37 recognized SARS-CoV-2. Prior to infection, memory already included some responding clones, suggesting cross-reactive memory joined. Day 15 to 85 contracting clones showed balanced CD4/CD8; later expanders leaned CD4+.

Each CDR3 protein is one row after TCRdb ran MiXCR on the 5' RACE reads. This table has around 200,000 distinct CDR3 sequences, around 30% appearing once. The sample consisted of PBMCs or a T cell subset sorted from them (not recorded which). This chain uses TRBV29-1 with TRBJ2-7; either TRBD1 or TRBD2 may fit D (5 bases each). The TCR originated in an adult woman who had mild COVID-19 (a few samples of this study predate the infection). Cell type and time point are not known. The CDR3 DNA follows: TGCAGCGTTACCTCCACAGGCCGCTCGGGATACGAGCAGTACTTC. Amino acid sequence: CSVTSTGRSGYEQYF.